This T cell receptor (beta chain) derives from a study of Ad26.COV2.S vaccination and SARS-CoV-2 variants. Produced via immunoSEQ multiplex PCR; TCRdb's table is partial and in-frame only. The repertoire consists of roughly 500,000 clones, with 85% to 90% occurring once and the leading ten covering 2% to 3%. Treatment specified: some 20 received Ad26.COV2.S at low or high dose, single or two shots; roughly five received placebo; per-sample allocation not given. Repertoires come from day 63 after the first vaccine or placebo injection. This clonotype originated in a person aged 18-60 years who received the Ad26.COV2.S COVID-19 vaccine or a placebo. The sequenced sample was peripheral blood, obtained in a trial of Ad26.COV2.S vaccine versus placebo.

The CDR3 here is CASSLGQGRLEDEQYV. The CDR3 DNA is TGTGCCAGCAGCCTCGGACAGGGACGGTTGGAGGACGAGCAGTACGTC. V usage is TRBV7-6 and J usage is TRBJ2-7, with 8 nucleotides matching TRBD1. Germline V lookup: CDR1 SGHVS, CDR2 FNYEAQ. Unmatched junction bases numbered 14, after V lost 5 bases and J lost 5 bases. CDR3 size: 16 residues.